Here is one T cell receptor (beta chain) with its context. The specificity of this receptor is unknown. The input lacks base qualities; no much larger clone sits a single base away. These data belong to a study of blood T cell repertoires in COVID-19 (dated by TCRdb to 2019 to 2021). In terms of the full investigation: Collaborator samples came from the United States, Italy and Spain and covered acute and convalescent phases of COVID-19. Where HLA class I and class II types were available, the types were taken from metadata supplied by the sample provider, not from assay-based typing. A de-identified subject ID, COVID-19 status, age in years and sex were almost always included in the sample metadata. Subjects who had been exposed to COVID-19, were actively infected with it, or had recovered from it provided the deeply sampled blood TCRbeta repertoires that made up the dataset. Samples were obtained from the ongoing ImmuneRACE study (first 160 participants) and from about 1,300 subjects provided by 6 global collaborators. The prospective study material was composed of cDNA or gDNA derived from T cells, B-cell-depleted T cells, or PBMCs. The repertoires were released in a freely available public database meant as a resource for research on the immune response to SARS-CoV-2. Overall results and qualifications from the work: The quantity of clinical and demographic metadata differed by source and by participant and was supplied without curation.

The cysteine opens and the phenylalanine closes a CDR3 of 14 amino acids. Here the CDR3 DNA is all that survives: 42 bases in frame from base 1. Reading the germline V gene gives CDR1 MNHEY and CDR2 SVGAGI. At the junction V is shortened by 0 bases and J by 6 bases, with 11 bases in between. TCRbeta CDR3 regions were amplified from genomic DNA by means of the immunoSEQ Assay, a bias-controlled multiplex PCR. As for the original processing: Within the assay, amplification of reference gene primers was used to estimate how many nucleated cells each sample contained. Sequence reads were collapsed and filtered to measure the absolute abundance of every unique TCRbeta CDR3 rearrangement. For each sample, productive Simpson clonality was calculated as the square root of Simpson's diversity index over productive rearrangements. This immuneACCESS table, as held by TCRdb, lists in-frame sequences with V and J called but not all clones. Of the missing ones, under half trace to an unresolved V gene in checked studies; the others have no known cause. That table is the source of V, J and clone size, and D and trimming were worked out from the DNA. Across this sample there are 250,000 to 350,000 clones, with approximately 84% seen only once. The ten largest clones take up almost 1.5% of the sample.

One collaborating source in Seattle enrolled patients during active infection and followed them longitudinally through the course of disease. Each collaborating institution followed its own protocols to collect whole blood in K2EDTA tubes. For TCRbeta analysis, collaborators shipped samples as frozen whole blood, isolated PBMCs, or DNA extracted from either of those sample types. Sequencing input: peripheral blood. The rearranged segments are TRBV6-5 and TRBJ1-2; the D region possibly corresponds to TRBD1 (5 bases align). This TCR came from a human donor with COVID-19, enrolled during active disease. The donor label of this sample is uncertain. The CDR3 reads as follows: CASSYSSAGNGYTF. Here is the DNA: TGTGCCAGCAGTTACTCGAGTGCAGGGAATGGCTACACCTTC.